This passage covers 15 T cell receptor beta chains from one sample sequenced in a study of cytomegalovirus exposure and HLA in healthy donors. This PCR relied on a set of 60 Vbeta primers and 13 Jbeta primers. Only in-frame clones appear in the TCRdb table, and some are missing; sequencing was by immunoSEQ multiplex PCR. The table shows about 130,000 clones, with 65% to 80% occurring only once. Sequenced sample: PBMCs. The receptors originated from a woman in her sixties in good health and CMV-seropositive.

The chain combines TRBV30 with TRBJ1-1; no definite D call. The CDR3 runs to 15 residues. Germline assignment: CDR1 GTSNPN and CDR2 SVGIG (reference sequence). Between the trimmed V and J ends, which lost 1 base and 1 base, there was a span of 13 bases. For the CDR3, the DNA is TGTGCCTGGAGTGCTCCCAACTTAAGGAACACTGAAGCTTTCTTT. It is translated as CAWSAPNLRNTEAFF.

This sequence joins TRBV29-1 and TRBJ2-3, with a tentative D call TRBD1 (5 bases). CDR1 and CDR2 (germline): SQVTM, ANQGSEA. The V end lost 2 bases, the J end lost 4 bases, and 7 bases lay between the germline ends. The CDR3 consists of 12 residues. The CDR3 loop is CSVEQGADTQYF. CDR3 sequence (DNA): TGCAGCGTTGAACAGGGCGCAGATACGCAGTATTTT.

The chain uses TRBV7-6 and TRBJ1-5, with TRBD1 as a possible D gene (6 bases). The CDR3 runs to 18 residues. The germline V gene has CDR1 SGHVS and CDR2 FNYEAQ. V was trimmed by 3 bases and J by 0 bases, leaving 18 bases between them. The CDR3 bases are TGTGCCAGCAGCTTGAATTTTCAGGGGCCCTCTAGCAATCAGCCCCAGCATTTT. It is translated as CASSLNFQGPSSNQPQHF.

The V call is TRBV5-1, the J call TRBJ2-1; 9 bases match TRBD1. Germline CDR1 is SGHRS and CDR2 is YFSETQ. This CDR3 has 17 residues. Losses at the gene ends were 3 bases for V and 6 bases for J; bases not matched to a gene: 13. The CDR3 nucleotides are TGCGCCAGCAGCTCACACTTCGGACAGGGGTTCCGCAATGAGCAGTTCTTC. This gives the protein CASSSHFGQGFRNEQFF.

The chain uses TRBV28 and TRBJ2-6, with D possibly matching TRBD1 (6 bases). Deletions cut 8 bases from V and 1 base from J, with 12 bases between. Germline CDR1 reads MDHEN; CDR2 reads SYDVKM. The CDR3 loop spans 15 amino acids. The CDR3 loop reads CASSRGSSGANVLTF. In nucleotides, the CDR3 is TGTGCCAGCTCGAGGGGGTCTTCTGGGGCCAACGTCCTGACTTTC.

This rearrangement joins TRBV7-6 to TRBJ2-1; TRBD2 might be the D (6 bases). This CDR3 has 15 residues. V lost 2 bases to trimming and J lost 0 bases, with 8 bases between them. The V gene's germline CDR1 is SGHVS and CDR2 FNYEAQ. Here the CDR3 reads CASSLSGSSYNEQFF. CDR3 coding DNA: TGTGCCAGCAGCTTATCCGGGAGCTCCTACAATGAGCAGTTCTTC.

This clone was seen just once. The chain's CDR3 is CSVEDLGSTGGETQYF. In DNA form, the CDR3 reads TGCAGCGTTGAAGATCTCGGATCGACAGGAGGAGAGACCCAGTACTTC. This chain uses TRBV29-1 with TRBJ2-5; possible D gene TRBD1, 6 bases. This CDR3 is 16 amino acids long. Trimming stripped 0 bases from V and 4 bases from J, with 18 bases between. In germline, CDR1 is SQVTM, CDR2 ANQGSEA.

The chain uses TRBV14 and TRBJ2-1, with a possible D match to TRBD1 (6 bases). Germline CDR1 SGHDN, CDR2 FVKESK. This CDR3 contains 14 residues. With 5 bases removed from V and 3 bases from J, the gap between germline ends came to 11 bases. The CDR3, as DNA: TGTGCCAGCAGCTCTAACAGGGTCTACAATGAGCAGTTCTTC. The encoded protein is CASSSNRVYNEQFF.

The V and J genes are TRBV5-6 and TRBJ2-7; 9 bases are a match to TRBD1. The CDR3 totals 15 residues. The V segment lost 1 base and the J segment 5 bases; nucleotides outside the gene matches: 7. The germline gives CDR1 SGHDT, CDR2 YYEEEE. This CDR3 reads CASSLRDREVDEQYF. The CDR3 DNA reads as TGTGCCAGCAGCTTGAGGGACAGGGAGGTAGACGAGCAGTACTTC.

The chain employs TRBV29-1 and TRBJ1-3; a possible D gene is TRBD1 (5 bases). V shed 1 base and J shed 0 bases, with 7 bases lying between them. CDR1 and CDR2 from the germline V gene are SQVTM and ANQGSEA. The length of the CDR3 is 14 residues. Written as DNA, the CDR3 is TGCAGCGTTGAAGGGACACTCTCTGGAAACACCATATATTTT. The encoded protein is CSVEGTLSGNTIYF.

This clone is a singleton in its sample. This chain links TRBV7-2 with TRBJ1-4; D ambiguous. V lost 4 bases and J 5 bases, leaving 14 bases between the germline ends. The CDR3 has 15 residues. The germline V gene encodes CDR1 SGHTA and CDR2 FQGNSA. The CDR3: CASSSQAGRNEKLFF. CDR3 nucleotides: TGTGCCAGCAGCTCCCAAGCCGGGAGGAATGAAAAACTGTTTTTT.

The table lists this clone with a few counts. This chain links TRBV6-7 with TRBJ2-2, with 8 bases fitting TRBD1. TRBV6-7 is an open reading frame whose function is uncertain. This CDR3 has 15 residues. V dropped 5 bases and J dropped 2; count of bases not matched to a gene: 4. CDR3 sequence (DNA): TGTGCCAGCAGTACTCAGGGGGCCAACACCGGGGAGCTGTTTTTT. It specifies CASSTQGANTGELFF.

This chain links TRBV5-8 with TRBJ2-7; 11 nucleotides align to TRBD2. The CDR3 consists of 15 residues. The V gene end was trimmed by 4 bases and the J gene end by 3 bases; junction bases not matched to a gene: 6. Germline V CDR1 and CDR2: SGHTS, YDEGEE. CDR3 protein: CASSVTSGGVYEQYF. In DNA form, the CDR3 reads TGTGCCAGCAGCGTAACTAGCGGGGGAGTCTACGAGCAGTACTTC.

The chain carries TRBV7-6 and TRBJ1-2, with 8 bases identical to TRBD1. CDR3 length equals 13 residues. The V gene end was trimmed by 7 bases and the J gene end by 5 bases; junction bases not matched to a gene: 6. CDR1 SGHVS and CDR2 FNYEAQ come from the germline V gene. CDR3 nucleotide sequence: TGTGCCAGCACCGAGGGGACAGGATATGGCTACACCTTC. This encodes CASTEGTGYGYTF.

This rearrangement joins TRBV6-5 to TRBJ2-1, with TRBD2 matching 7 bases. With 2 bases clipped from V and 1 base from J, the junction kept 2 bases outside the gene matches. Per the germline V gene, CDR1 is MNHEY and CDR2 is SVGAGI. The CDR3 length is 15 residues. CDR3 region: CASSYGGVSYNEQFF. CDR3 coding DNA: TGTGCCAGCAGTTACGGGGGGGTATCCTACAATGAGCAGTTCTTC.